The entry below describes one T cell receptor (beta chain). The target antigen is unknown. This sample is part of a study of shared clonotypes between healthy human individuals. Study-level information: For every donor, three CD4 naive, three CD4 memory, two CD8 naive and one CD8 memory plates were used. Whole-study findings and limits: Naive CD4 clonotypes overlapped across a handful of donors at approximately 5.5%. Genetic and exposure-history diversity was limited by the few donors.

Each subset's genomic DNA was split evenly across several immunoSEQ plates. Method: immunoSEQ multiplex PCR; TCRdb's copy keeps in-frame clones and lacks some. The table records about 670,000 clones, about two thirds of them present only once. The material sequenced was memory CD4+ T cells sorted from blood. Subset: CD45RA-negative fraction. This TCR came from a young woman in good health.

The DNA for the CDR3 is TGTGCCAGCAGCCCTTCGGGGGGGGCATATGAAAAACTGTTTTTT. This encodes CASSPSGGAYEKLFF. This sequence joins TRBV7-9 and TRBJ1-4; a weak D match, TRBD1 (6 bases). Between the trimmed V and J ends, which lost 5 bases and 6 bases, there was a span of 16 bases. CDR3 size: 15 residues. CDR1 SEHNR and CDR2 FQNEAQ come from the germline V gene (reference sequence).